The 11 T cell receptor beta chains presented below share a single source sample, sequenced in a study of CD4 and CD8 cells across lung adenocarcinoma regions. TCRdb re-derived calls from the PCR reads in MiXCR, one entry per CDR3 protein. The sample carries 20,000 to 25,000 distinct CDR3 sequences, about 50% recorded once. Sequenced material: CD8+ T cells from the center of a lung tumor. Receptors originate from a female donor with lung adenocarcinoma. The CD4 and CD8 labels of this study may be unreliable.

This clonotype was seen more than once but under ten times. The chain employs TRBV6-1 and TRBJ1-6; 8 bases agree with TRBD1. Trimming took 6 bases from V and 7 from J; bases not matched to a gene: 8. Germline CDR1 reads MNHNS; CDR2 reads SASEGT. The CDR3 sequence is 15 residues long. The CDR3 here is CASSPPRGLNSPLHF. DNA for the CDR3: TGTGCCAGCAGCCCTCCCAGGGGGCTGAATTCACCCCTCCACTTT.

In the case of this clonotype: At one end the junction does not follow the germline gene, possibly because of a read error. The chain joins TRBV6-1 to TRBJ2-5; a possible D gene is TRBD2 (7 bases). This CDR3 contains 15 residues. Germline-derived CDR1 and CDR2 are MNHNS and SASEGT. CDR3 in amino acids: CARGGGGGAKDTQYF. The CDR3 region has the DNA TGTGCCAGGGGTGGCGGGGGCGGAGCCAAAGACACCCAGTACTTC.

This clonotype was recorded once. The J gene is TRBJ1-6, the V gene TRBV6-1; D might be TRBD1 (5 bases). Germline CDR1 reads MNHNS; CDR2 reads SASEGT. This CDR3 has 15 amino acids. V dropped 3 bases and J dropped 13 bases, with 19 bases sitting between them. CDR3 protein: CASSEAGGAGQPLHF. The CDR3, as DNA: TGTGCCAGCAGTGAGGCGGGAGGGGCCGGTCAGCCCCTCCACTTT.

This clonotype was recorded a few times. The chain joins TRBV7-9 to TRBJ1-2; D might be TRBD1 (5 bases). Germline-derived CDR1 and CDR2 are SEHNR and FQNEAQ (reference sequence). V lost 7 bases and J 3 bases, leaving 15 bases between the germline ends. This CDR3 contains 14 residues. CDR3 protein: CASIPVEGYYGYTF. In nucleotides, the CDR3 is TGTGCCAGCATCCCCGTGGAGGGGTACTATGGCTACACCTTC. Complete variable domain (other parts from reference TRBV7-9 and TRBJ1-2): DTGVSQNPRHKITKRGQNVTFRCDPISEHNRLYWYRQTLGQGPEFLTYFQNEAQLEKSRLLSDRFSAERPKGSFSTLEIQRTEQGDSAMYLCASIPVEGYYGYTFGSGTRLTVV.

The chain combines TRBV6-1 with TRBJ2-4; 12 nucleotides align to TRBD2. V trimming: 7 bases; J trimming: 13 bases; junction bases outside the gene matches: 23. The CDR3 runs 18 residues. The germline CDR1 and CDR2 sequences are MNHNS and SASEGT. CDR3 DNA: TGTGCCAGCACCCCCCGACTAGCGGGAGTGGGAGCCAGAAACACGCAGTACTTC. Its translation: CASTPRLAGVGARNTQYF.

With respect to this clonotype: The junction differs from germline at one of its ends, possibly a read error. The V call is TRBV6-1, the J call TRBJ2-4; D perhaps matches TRBD2 (5 bases). The length of the CDR3 is 16 residues. Germline V gene lookup returns CDR1 MNHNS and CDR2 SASEGT. The CDR3 DNA reads as TGTGCCAGCAGTGACGAAAGACGGCTAGCCGAAAACATTCTGACCTTC. The encoded protein is CASSDERRLAENILTF.

This clonotype was observed a handful of times. The rearrangement links TRBV6-1 to TRBJ1-2; D is uncertain. CDR3 size: 15 residues. Trimming pared 0 bases from V and 8 bases from J, leaving 16 bases between. Germline V lookup: CDR1 MNHNS, CDR2 SASEGT. This CDR3 is CASSEAPEAGGGYTF. Written as DNA, the CDR3 is TGTGCCAGCAGTGAAGCCCCCGAGGCAGGCGGGGGCTACACCTTC.

A remark on this clonotype: Compared with germline, one end of the junction differs, possibly owing to a read error. The genes are TRBV27 and TRBJ2-5; D could derive from TRBD1 or TRBD2 (6 bases each). This CDR3 is 15 amino acids long. Germline lookup yields CDR1 MNHEY and CDR2 SMNVEV (reference sequence). CDR3 residues: CAGGHRVGHQDTQYF. The CDR3 DNA reads TGTGCCGGGGGGCACCGGGTAGGTCACCAAGATACCCAGTATTTC.

This clonotype is a singleton in its sample. V and J are TRBV6-1 and TRBJ2-2; maybe TRBD1 (6 bases). The germline V and J ends were trimmed by 8 bases and 7 bases, with 14 bases remaining between them. The germline gives CDR1 MNHNS, CDR2 SASEGT. The CDR3 is made up of 13 amino acids. The CDR3 nucleotides are TGTGCCAGCCACAGGCCCAGGGGCGGGGAGCTGTTTTTT. This sequence encodes CASHRPRGGELFF.

This clonotype was observed a handful of times. The chain joins TRBV6-1 to TRBJ1-1; no definite D call. The V gene lost 4 bases and the J gene lost 9 bases, with 12 bases spanning the gap. The CDR3 is 12 amino acids. Germline V gene sequence: CDR1 MNHNS, CDR2 SASEGT. CDR3 DNA: TGTGCCAGCAGTGTCGAGGGAAAAAAAGCTTTCTTT. Translated: CASSVEGKKAFF.

The chain employs TRBV6-5 and TRBJ1-1, with TRBD1 as a possible D gene (5 bases). V was shortened by 2 bases and J by 1 base, with 17 bases between the two germline ends. Germline-derived CDR1 and CDR2 are MNHEY and SVGAGI. This CDR3 has 17 amino acids. Written as DNA, the CDR3 is TGTGCCAGCAGTTACACCGCCGGGGCTATAAGGAACACTGAAGCTTTCTTT. Translation: CASSYTAGAIRNTEAFF.